The 4 T cell receptor beta chains below all came from one sample that was sequenced in a study of T cells in Graves' hyperthyroidism and ophthalmopathy (dated by TCRdb to about 2019). Library preparation was by multiplex PCR. The sequencing machine was an Illumina HiSeq 2000. TCR beta CDR3 regions were amplified from RNA transcripts. The TCR CDR3 was subjected to a first round of RT-PCR using the HTBI primer set and the Qiagen OneStep RT-PCR kit. In-frame beta chains were kept once TCRdb had trimmed the public reads at Q25 with fastp and called clones with MiXCR. Rows with one shared CDR3 protein collapse into an entry with the most common genes and DNA. This sample comprises hundreds of thousands of distinct CDR3 sequences, around 15% of them detected only once. The leading ten clones occupy more than 25% of the sample. Material for sequencing was blood. The receptors shown here come from a woman in her late teens or twenties with Graves' ophthalmopathy.

This clonotype occurred many times. The chain carries TRBV10-2 and TRBJ2-1; D call uncertain. Looked up from germline, CDR1 is WSHSY and CDR2 is SAAADI. V was clipped by 0 bases and J by 0 bases, with 9 bases between them. This CDR3 is 16 amino acids long. DNA for the CDR3: TGCGCCAGCAGTGAGTCGATTGGATACTCCTACAATGAGCAGTTCTTC. Translated, it gives CASSESIGYSYNEQFF.

In its sample, this clonotype was seen many times. One end of the junction does not line up with germline, which may come from a read error. The chain joins TRBV11-1 to TRBJ2-7, with D possibly being TRBD1 or TRBD2 (5 bases each). Per the germline V gene, CDR1 is SGHAT and CDR2 is FQDESV (reference sequence). The CDR3 covers 16 residues. This CDR3 reads CASSSERAGTVYAQYF. The DNA for the CDR3 is TGTGCCAGCAGCTCGGAGCGTGCAGGGACCGTCTACGCGCAGTACTTC.

This clonotype showed up many times. The rearrangement joins TRBV7-2 to TRBJ1-1; D is ambiguous. V was shortened by 5 bases and J by 1 base, with 14 bases between the two germline ends. This CDR3 region has 15 residues. Germline V gene sequence: CDR1 SGHTA, CDR2 FQGNSA. CDR3 loop: CASSTGRITNTEAFF. Here the CDR3 DNA reads TGTGCCAGCAGCACTGGACGGATAACGAACACTGAAGCTTTCTTT.

This clonotype was counted at least ten times. The rearrangement joins TRBV28 to TRBJ2-7; TRBD2 matches 7 bases. CDR1 is MDHEN, CDR2 SYDVKM, per germline. Losses at the gene ends were 4 bases for V and 4 bases for J; bases not matched to a gene: 13. This CDR3 spans 16 amino acids. CDR3 amino acids: CASSSRQGRGGYEQYF. The CDR3 DNA reads as TGTGCCAGCAGTTCCCGCCAAGGGAGGGGAGGGTACGAGCAGTACTTC. Full variable domain (remainder filled in from reference TRBV28 and TRBJ2-7): DVKVTQSSRYLVKRTGEKVFLECVQDMDHENMFWYRQDPGLGLRLIYFSYDVKMKEKGDIPEGYSVSREKKERFSLILESASTNQTSMYLCASSSRQGRGGYEQYFGPGTRLTVT.